This TCR beta chain was recovered during a study of blood T cells in healthy people across ages. The sample holds a few counts of this clonotype. This CDR3 has 15 residues. Germline V gives CDR1 SGHTA, CDR2 FQGNSA. Trimming pared 3 bases from V and 4 bases from J, leaving 13 bases between. The second PCR ran about 6 to 12 cycles with a sample-barcoded 5' primer and J-beta primers. All samples gave at least 2.5 million CDR3-containing paired-end reads. MiXCR, run by TCRdb on the 5' RACE reads, gives a single entry per CDR3 protein. Of about 970,000 distinct CDR3 sequences in the sample, 51% were seen once.

The sequenced sample consisted of blood. This TCR derives from a woman aged 55 to 70 in good health. The chain employs TRBV7-2 and TRBJ2-1; D not resolved. CDR3: CASSLADSLYNEQFF. CDR3 nucleotides: TGTGCCAGCAGCTTGGCCGATTCCTTATACAATGAGCAGTTCTTC.